This is a list of T cell receptor beta chains from one sample in a study of early T cells in non-severe SARS-CoV-2 infection. TCRdb called the 5' RACE reads again in MiXCR, with one record for every CDR3 protein. The repertoire holds tens of thousands of distinct CDR3 sequences, with 15% as singletons. The sample consisted of whole blood. These receptors all stem from an adult who was a healthcare worker with PCR-confirmed SARS-CoV-2 infection or an uninfected control (not recorded which). Both conserved end residues are part of each CDR3. The order of the fields is D gene, J gene, clone size, V gene, CDR3 DNA, CDR3 protein. D genes are given only for firm matches. The size of a clone is reported for some rows only, either as once, few or many, or as a class for expanded clones.

D gene: -
J gene: TRBJ2-1
clone size: many
V gene: TRBV7-2
CDR3 DNA: TGTGCCAGCAGCCTTACCCCTGGGTCCTACAATGAGCAGTTCTTC
CDR3 protein: CASSLTPGSYNEQFF

D gene: -
J gene: TRBJ2-7
clone size: -
V gene: TRBV12-3/TRBV12-4
CDR3 DNA: TGTGCCAGCAGGCCCGGGGCGGGCGGGACCTACGAGCAGTACTTC
CDR3 protein: CASRPGAGGTYEQYF

D gene: TRBD1
J gene: TRBJ2-1
clone size: -
V gene: TRBV5-5
CDR3 DNA: TGTGCCAGCAGTAAACAGGGGGCGGCCTCCTACAATGAGCAGTTCTTC
CDR3 protein: CASSKQGAASYNEQFF

D gene: -
J gene: TRBJ1-2
clone size: few
V gene: TRBV7-8
CDR3 DNA: TGTGCCAGCAGCTTAGCGGACGTGGGGTCCTATGGCTACACCTTC
CDR3 protein: CASSLADVGSYGYTF

D gene: TRBD2
J gene: TRBJ2-5
clone size: -
V gene: TRBV7-2
CDR3 DNA: TGTGCCAGCAGCTCTAGTGGACTAGCGGGAGCTCGGGACTACTTC
CDR3 protein: CASSSSGLAGARDYF

D gene: -
J gene: TRBJ2-7
clone size: many
V gene: TRBV30
CDR3 DNA: TGTGCCTGGAGTTTGGGGGAGACCTACGAGCAGTACTTC
CDR3 protein: CAWSLGETYEQYF

D gene: TRBD1
J gene: TRBJ2-6
clone size: few
V gene: TRBV6-5
CDR3 DNA: TGTGCCAGCAGTTACCGGACAGGAAGCTCTGGGGCCAACGTCCTGACTTTC
CDR3 protein: CASSYRTGSSGANVLTF

D gene: -
J gene: TRBJ2-2
clone size: few
V gene: TRBV29-1
CDR3 DNA: TGCAGCGGTTTCGTACAAACCGGGGAGCTGTTTTTT
CDR3 protein: CSGFVQTGELFF

D gene: TRBD2
J gene: TRBJ2-5
clone size: -
V gene: TRBV28
CDR3 DNA: TGTGCCACCACAAGGGCTAGCGGACAAGAGACCCAGTACTTC
CDR3 protein: CATTRASGQETQYF

D gene: -
J gene: TRBJ1-5
clone size: -
V gene: TRBV12-3/TRBV12-4
CDR3 DNA: TGTGCCAGCAGTTTATTGGGGGCCTGGGATCAGCCCCAGCATTTT
CDR3 protein: CASSLLGAWDQPQHF

D gene: -
J gene: TRBJ2-3
clone size: -
V gene: TRBV24-1
CDR3 DNA: -
CDR3 protein: CATSASGQDTDTQYF

D gene: TRBD2
J gene: TRBJ2-7
clone size: -
V gene: TRBV29-1
CDR3 DNA: TGCAGCGCCGGGGGGACTACGACCTACGAGCAGTACTTC
CDR3 protein: CSAGGTTTYEQYF

D gene: -
J gene: TRBJ2-5
clone size: -
V gene: TRBV7-2
CDR3 DNA: TGTGCCAGCAGCTTAGGGCGGGAAGGGACCCAGTACTTC
CDR3 protein: CASSLGREGTQYF

D gene: TRBD1
J gene: TRBJ1-1
clone size: few
V gene: TRBV20-1
CDR3 DNA: TGCAGTGCTAGACCCCCCGGACAGGTTAACACTGAAGCTTTCTTT
CDR3 protein: CSARPPGQVNTEAFF

D gene: -
J gene: TRBJ2-3
clone size: -
V gene: TRBV3-1
CDR3 DNA: TGTGCCAGCAGCCCCACTAGTAGCACAGATACGCAGTATTTT
CDR3 protein: CASSPTSSTDTQYF

D gene: -
J gene: TRBJ2-1
clone size: many
V gene: TRBV11-2
CDR3 DNA: TGTGCCAGCAGCTTAACCGGGACGCAAGGCGGTGAGCAGTTCTTC
CDR3 protein: CASSLTGTQGGEQFF

D gene: -
J gene: TRBJ1-1
clone size: few
V gene: TRBV7-9
CDR3 DNA: TGTGCCAGCAGCTCGACCAGTGGTTTGAACACTGAAGCTTTCTTT
CDR3 protein: CASSSTSGLNTEAFF

D gene: -
J gene: TRBJ1-4
clone size: few
V gene: TRBV15
CDR3 DNA: TGTGCCACCAGCAGAGGGGAGGGAACTGAAAAACTGTTTTTT
CDR3 protein: CATSRGEGTEKLFF

D gene: -
J gene: TRBJ1-5
clone size: few
V gene: TRBV5-6
CDR3 DNA: TGTGCCAGCAGCTTGCAGGATCAGCCCCAGCATTTT
CDR3 protein: CASSLQDQPQHF

D gene: -
J gene: TRBJ1-2
clone size: -
V gene: TRBV29-1
CDR3 DNA: TGCAGCGTTGAACTCTCACGAAGGACAGCAGTTGGTGGCTACACCTTC
CDR3 protein: CSVELSRRTAVGGYTF

D gene: TRBD1
J gene: TRBJ2-5
clone size: -
V gene: TRBV5-1
CDR3 DNA: TGCGCCAGCAGCTTGGAGGCAGGGGGCGCAGAGACCCAGTACTTC
CDR3 protein: CASSLEAGGAETQYF

D gene: -
J gene: TRBJ1-2
clone size: few
V gene: TRBV3-1
CDR3 DNA: TGTGCCAGCAGCCCCCGGAGCAACTATGGCTACACCTTC
CDR3 protein: CASSPRSNYGYTF

D gene: TRBD2
J gene: TRBJ2-1
clone size: few
V gene: TRBV2
CDR3 DNA: TGTGCCAGCACCAGACTAGCGGTTGCCTACAATGAGCAGTTCTTC
CDR3 protein: CASTRLAVAYNEQFF

D gene: TRBD1
J gene: TRBJ1-2
clone size: many
V gene: TRBV6-2/TRBV6-3
CDR3 DNA: TGTGCCAGCAGTCAACCCGACAGGGGGCATGGCTACACCTTC
CDR3 protein: CASSQPDRGHGYTF

D gene: -
J gene: TRBJ2-1
clone size: -
V gene: TRBV7-9
CDR3 DNA: TGTGCCAGCAGCCTAGCGCTAAGCTCCTACAATGAGCAGTTCTTC
CDR3 protein: CASSLALSSYNEQFF

D gene: TRBD2
J gene: TRBJ2-5
clone size: few
V gene: TRBV5-8
CDR3 DNA: TGTGCCAGCAGCTTGGGGGCAGGTAGCGGGAGTGTGGAGACCCAGTACTTC
CDR3 protein: CASSLGAGSGSVETQYF

D gene: -
J gene: TRBJ1-5
clone size: -
V gene: TRBV5-6
CDR3 DNA: TGTGCCAGCAGGCACCGGGGTAGCAATCAGCCCCAGCATTTT
CDR3 protein: CASRHRGSNQPQHF

D gene: TRBD2
J gene: TRBJ2-5
clone size: many
V gene: TRBV9
CDR3 DNA: TGTGCCAGCAGCCTTGGACTAGCGGGGGCACAAGAGACCCAGTACTTC
CDR3 protein: CASSLGLAGAQETQYF

D gene: TRBD2
J gene: TRBJ2-1
clone size: few
V gene: TRBV5-5
CDR3 DNA: TGTGCCAGCAGCTTGGCACCGGGACTAGAGATCAATGAGCAGTTCTTC
CDR3 protein: CASSLAPGLEINEQFF

D gene: -
J gene: TRBJ2-5
clone size: few
V gene: TRBV4-1
CDR3 DNA: TGCGCCAGCAGCGTGGGGCCGGGACTAGAGACCCAGTACTTC
CDR3 protein: CASSVGPGLETQYF

D gene: TRBD1
J gene: TRBJ1-6
clone size: many
V gene: TRBV7-9
CDR3 DNA: TGTGCCAGCAGCTACCCCAAAGGGACAGATTCACCCCTCCACTTT
CDR3 protein: CASSYPKGTDSPLHF

D gene: -
J gene: TRBJ2-2
clone size: -
V gene: TRBV4-1
CDR3 DNA: TGCGCCAGCAGCCTCGGCCCAAACCCCGGGGAGCTGTTTTTT
CDR3 protein: CASSLGPNPGELFF

D gene: TRBD1
J gene: TRBJ2-1
clone size: few
V gene: TRBV28
CDR3 DNA: TGTGCCAGCAGTTTATCCGACCCGGGACAGGCGTTTAAGCAGTTCTTC
CDR3 protein: CASSLSDPGQAFKQFF

D gene: -
J gene: TRBJ1-1
clone size: -
V gene: TRBV29-1
CDR3 DNA: TGCAGCGTCAAGGTCGCTGCTGGTCTAAACACTGAAGCTTTCTTT
CDR3 protein: CSVKVAAGLNTEAFF